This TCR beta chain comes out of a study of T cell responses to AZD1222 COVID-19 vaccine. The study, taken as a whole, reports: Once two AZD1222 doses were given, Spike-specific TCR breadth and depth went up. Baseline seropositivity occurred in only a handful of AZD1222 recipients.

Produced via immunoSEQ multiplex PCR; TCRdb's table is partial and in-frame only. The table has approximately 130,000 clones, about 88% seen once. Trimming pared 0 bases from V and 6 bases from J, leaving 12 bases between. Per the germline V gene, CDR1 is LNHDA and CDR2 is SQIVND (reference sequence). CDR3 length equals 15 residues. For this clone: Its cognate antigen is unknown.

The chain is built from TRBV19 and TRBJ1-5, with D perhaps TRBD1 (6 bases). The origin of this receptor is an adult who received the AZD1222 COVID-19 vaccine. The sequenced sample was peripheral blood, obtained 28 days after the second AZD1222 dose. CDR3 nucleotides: TGTGCCAGTAGTATAGAGGGGGCGACTGGTCAGCCCCAGCATTTT. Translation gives CASSIEGATGQPQHF.